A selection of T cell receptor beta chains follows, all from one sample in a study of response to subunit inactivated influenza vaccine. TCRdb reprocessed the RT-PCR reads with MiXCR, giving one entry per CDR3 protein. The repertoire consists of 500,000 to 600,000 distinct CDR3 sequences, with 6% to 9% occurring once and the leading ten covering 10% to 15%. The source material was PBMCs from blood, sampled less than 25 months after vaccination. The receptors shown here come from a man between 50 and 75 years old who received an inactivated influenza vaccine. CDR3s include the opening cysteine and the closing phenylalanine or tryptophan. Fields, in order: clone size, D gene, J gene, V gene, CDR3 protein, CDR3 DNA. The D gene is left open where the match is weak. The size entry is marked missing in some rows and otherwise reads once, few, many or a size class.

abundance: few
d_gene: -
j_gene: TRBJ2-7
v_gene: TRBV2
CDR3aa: CASSVDGTNSYEQYF
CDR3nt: TGTGCCAGCAGTGTTGATGGGACAAACTCCTACGAGCAGTACTTC

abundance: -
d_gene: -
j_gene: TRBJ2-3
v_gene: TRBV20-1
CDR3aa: CSARDGRGSDTQYF
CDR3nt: TGCAGTGCTAGAGACGGGAGAGGGTCAGATACGCAGTATTTT

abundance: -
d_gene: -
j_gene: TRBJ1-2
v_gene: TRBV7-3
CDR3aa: CASSLNGGEDYGYTF
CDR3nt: TGTGCCAGCAGCTTAAACGGGGGTGAGGACTATGGCTACACCTTC

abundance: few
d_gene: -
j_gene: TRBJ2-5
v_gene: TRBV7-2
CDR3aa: CASRHKGSGETQYF
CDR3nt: TGTGCCAGCAGACACAAGGGCTCGGGGGAGACCCAGTACTTC

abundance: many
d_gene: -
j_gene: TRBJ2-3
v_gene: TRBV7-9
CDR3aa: CASSAILWGRTDTQYF
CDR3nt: TGTGCCAGCAGCGCAATTCTTTGGGGCCGCACAGATACGCAGTATTTT

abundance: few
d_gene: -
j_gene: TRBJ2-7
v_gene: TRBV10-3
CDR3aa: CAISEGLGNEQYF
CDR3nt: TGTGCCATCAGTGAGGGTCTGGGGAACGAGCAGTACTTC

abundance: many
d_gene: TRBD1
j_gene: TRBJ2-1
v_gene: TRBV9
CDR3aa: CASSARTGNEQFF
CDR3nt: TGTGCCAGCAGCGCCAGGACAGGTAATGAGCAGTTCTTC

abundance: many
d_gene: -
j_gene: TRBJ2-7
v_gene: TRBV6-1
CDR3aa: CASRLHTAYEQYF
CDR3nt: TGTGCCAGCAGACTCCACACTGCCTACGAGCAGTACTTC

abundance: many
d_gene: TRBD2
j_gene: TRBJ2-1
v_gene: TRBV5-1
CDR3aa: CASSLAAGAYNEQFF
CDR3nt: TGCGCCAGCAGCTTGGCCGCGGGGGCCTACAATGAGCAGTTCTTC

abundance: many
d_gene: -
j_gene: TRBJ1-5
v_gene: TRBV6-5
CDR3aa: CASSLGGDNQPQHF
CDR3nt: TGTGCCAGCAGTTTGGGGGGAGACAATCAGCCCCAGCATTTT

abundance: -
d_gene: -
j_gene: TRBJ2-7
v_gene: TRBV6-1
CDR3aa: CASSDNQGIEQYF
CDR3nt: TGTGCCAGCAGTGACAATCAGGGGATCGAGCAGTACTTC

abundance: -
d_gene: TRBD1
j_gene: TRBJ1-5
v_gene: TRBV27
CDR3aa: CASSPNPGSRRGQGSNQPQHF
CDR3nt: TGTGCCAGCAGTCCTAACCCCGGGAGTCGGCGGGGACAGGGAAGCAATCAGCCCCAGCATTTT

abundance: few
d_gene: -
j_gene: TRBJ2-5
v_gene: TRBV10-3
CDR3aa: CAISEGATQETQYF
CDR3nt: TGTGCCATCAGTGAGGGGGCTACCCAAGAGACCCAGTACTTC

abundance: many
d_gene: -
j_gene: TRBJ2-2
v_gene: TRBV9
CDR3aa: CASSVAGTEYTGELFF
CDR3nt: TGTGCCAGCAGCGTGGCCGGGACGGAATACACCGGGGAGCTGTTTTTT

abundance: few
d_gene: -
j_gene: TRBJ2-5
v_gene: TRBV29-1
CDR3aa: CSVEKGMETQYF
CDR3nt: TGCAGCGTTGAAAAGGGGATGGAGACCCAGTACTTC

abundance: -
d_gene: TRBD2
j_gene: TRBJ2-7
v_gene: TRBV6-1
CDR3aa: CASVAGGSYEQYF
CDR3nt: TGTGCCAGCGTGGCGGGAGGATCCTACGAGCAGTACTTC

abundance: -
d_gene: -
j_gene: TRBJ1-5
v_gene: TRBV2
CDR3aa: CASTRDNQGPQHF
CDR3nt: TGTGCCAGCACCCGGGATAACCAGGGGCCCCAGCATTTT

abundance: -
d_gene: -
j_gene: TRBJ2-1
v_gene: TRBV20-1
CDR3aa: CSARDVRFYNEQFF
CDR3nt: TGCAGTGCTAGAGATGTGCGGTTCTACAATGAGCAGTTCTTC

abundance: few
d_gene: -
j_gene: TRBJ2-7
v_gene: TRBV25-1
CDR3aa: CASSEVSASEQYF
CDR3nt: TGTGCCAGCAGTGAGGTGTCGGCGTCCGAGCAGTACTTC

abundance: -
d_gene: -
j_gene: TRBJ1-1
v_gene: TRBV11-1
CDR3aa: CASSFGAKWGDNYTEAFF
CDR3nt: TGTGCCAGCAGCTTCGGGGCAAAATGGGGAGATAATTACACTGAAGCTTTCTTT

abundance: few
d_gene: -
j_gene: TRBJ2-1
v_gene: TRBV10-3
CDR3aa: CAISAGPGENNEQFF
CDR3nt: TGTGCCATCAGCGCGGGACCGGGAGAAAACAATGAGCAGTTCTTC

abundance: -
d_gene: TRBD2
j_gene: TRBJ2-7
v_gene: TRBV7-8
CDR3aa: CASSLGGLGGRNEQYF
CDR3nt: TGTGCCAGCAGCTTAGGGGGACTAGGAGGCAGGAACGAGCAGTACTTC

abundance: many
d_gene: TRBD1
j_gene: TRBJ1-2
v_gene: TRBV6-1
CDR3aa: CASRSLDRVDYGYTF
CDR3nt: TGTGCCAGCAGGTCTTTGGACAGGGTCGACTATGGCTACACCTTC

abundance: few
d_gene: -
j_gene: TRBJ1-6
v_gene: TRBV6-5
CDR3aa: CASSYSGTVNSPLHF
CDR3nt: TGTGCCAGCAGTTACTCGGGGACGGTTAATTCACCCCTCCACTTT

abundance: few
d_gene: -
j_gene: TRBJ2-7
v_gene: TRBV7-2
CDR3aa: CASSQEGWSYEQYF
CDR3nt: TGTGCCAGCAGCCAGGAGGGGTGGTCCTACGAGCAGTACTTC

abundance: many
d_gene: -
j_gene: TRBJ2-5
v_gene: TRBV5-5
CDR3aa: CASSHNGETQYF
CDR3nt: TGTGCCAGCAGCCATAACGGGGAGACCCAGTACTTC

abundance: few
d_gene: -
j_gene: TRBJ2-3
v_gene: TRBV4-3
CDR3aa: CASSQGTITDTQYF
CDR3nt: TGCGCCAGCAGCCAAGGGACTATCACAGATACGCAGTATTTT

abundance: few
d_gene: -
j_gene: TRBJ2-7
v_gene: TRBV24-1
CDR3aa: CATSRRDGSGEQYF
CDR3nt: TGTGCCACCAGTAGGCGGGATGGGTCGGGCGAGCAGTACTTC

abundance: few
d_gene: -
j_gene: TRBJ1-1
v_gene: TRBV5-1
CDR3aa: CASSHPQADAEAFF
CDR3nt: TGCGCCAGCAGCCACCCACAGGCCGACGCTGAAGCTTTCTTT

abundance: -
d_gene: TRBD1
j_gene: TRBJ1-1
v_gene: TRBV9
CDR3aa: CASSSPGQSAFF
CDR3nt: TGTGCCAGCAGCTCCCCGGGACAGTCGGCTTTCTTT

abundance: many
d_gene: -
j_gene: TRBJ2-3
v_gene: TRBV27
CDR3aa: CASSLWDSTDTQYF
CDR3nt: TGTGCCAGCAGTTTGTGGGATAGCACAGATACGCAGTATTTT

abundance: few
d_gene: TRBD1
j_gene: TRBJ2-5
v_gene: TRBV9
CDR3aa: CASSVGDRETQYF
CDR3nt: TGTGCCAGCAGCGTAGGGGACAGAGAGACCCAGTACTTC

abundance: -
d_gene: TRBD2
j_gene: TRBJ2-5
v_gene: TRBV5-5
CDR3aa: CASSFLAGSQETQYF
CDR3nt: TGTGCCAGCAGCTTTCTAGCGGGAAGCCAGGAGACCCAGTACTTC

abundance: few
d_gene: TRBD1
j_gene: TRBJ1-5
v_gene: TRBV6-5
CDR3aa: CASSYSDRGRYSNQPQHF
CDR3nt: TGTGCCAGCAGTTACTCGGACAGGGGACGCTATAGCAATCAGCCCCAGCATTTT

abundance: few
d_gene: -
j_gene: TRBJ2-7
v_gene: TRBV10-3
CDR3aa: CAISAGQPSSYEQYF
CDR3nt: TGTGCCATCAGTGCTGGACAGCCAAGCTCCTACGAGCAGTACTTC

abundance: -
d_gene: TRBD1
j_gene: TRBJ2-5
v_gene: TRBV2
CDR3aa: CASRDSRRGLAGETQYF
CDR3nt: TGTGCCAGCAGGGACAGCCGCAGGGGGCTGGCTGGGGAGACCCAGTACTTC

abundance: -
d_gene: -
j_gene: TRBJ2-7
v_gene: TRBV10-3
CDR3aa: CAIAHPGSSYEQYF
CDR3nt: TGTGCCATCGCGCACCCTGGGAGCTCCTACGAGCAGTACTTC